Listed below are T cell receptor beta chains from one sample, sequenced in a study of OX40 agonist ivuxolimab in advanced cancers. The data were produced by immunoSEQ multiplex PCR, yet TCRdb's version contains in-frame clones alone and is incomplete. The data hold 70,000 or so clones, with 85% to 90% observed a single time. Sequencing was performed on CD4+ or CD8+ T cells sorted from blood, taken in a trial of the OX40 agonist ivuxolimab. These receptor sequences come from an adult with an advanced solid tumor such as melanoma, head and neck, liver or kidney cancer. Both conserved end residues are part of each CDR3. A D gene is named only where the DNA matches it firmly. A clone size is listed for some rows: how often the clone was seen (once, few, many), or a class if it is expanded.

V gene	J gene	clone size	D gene	CDR3 protein	CDR3 DNA
TRBV29-1	TRBJ2-7	.	.	CSVYRSYEQYF	TGCAGCGTGTACAGGTCCTACGAGCAGTACTTC
TRBV10-2	TRBJ2-3	.	TRBD1	CASWDRFIDTQYF	TGCGCCAGCTGGGACAGGTTCATAGATACGCAGTATTTT
TRBV2	TRBJ2-7	.	.	CASSELRRDIRYF	TGTGCCAGCAGTGAGCTTAGGCGGGACATTAGGTACTTC
TRBV11-2	TRBJ2-1	.	.	CASSLAEAYNEQFF	TGTGCCAGCAGCTTAGCCGAGGCCTACAATGAGCAGTTCTTC
TRBV7-2	TRBJ2-3	once	TRBD2	CASSPSGRTDTQYF	TGTGCCAGCAGCCCTAGCGGGCGCACAGATACGCAGTATTTT
TRBV28	TRBJ2-1	.	TRBD2	CASTASGRYNEQFF	TGTGCCAGCACAGCTAGCGGGAGGTACAATGAGCAGTTCTTC
TRBV28	TRBJ2-1	.	.	CASSPGLLSYNEQFF	TGTGCCAGCAGTCCTGGACTCCTCTCCTACAATGAGCAGTTCTTC
TRBV4-1	TRBJ2-7	.	TRBD2	CASSLGLAGGGEQYF	TGCGCCAGCAGCCTTGGACTAGCGGGAGGAGGGGAGCAGTACTTC
TRBV28	TRBJ2-7	.	.	CASSLLQGDYEQYF	TGTGCCAGCAGTTTACTACAGGGAGATTACGAGCAGTACTTC
TRBV6-5	TRBJ2-7	.	.	CASRVRTQPYEQYF	TGTGCCAGCAGGGTCCGGACCCAGCCATACGAGCAGTACTTC